This T cell receptor beta chain was found in a study of cytomegalovirus exposure and HLA in healthy donors. Overall study results and limits: The study recorded fewer than 200 TCR beta chains that were cytomegalovirus-associated.

J was trimmed by 2 bases and V by 6 bases; bases with no gene match: 3. The CDR3 length is 15 residues. The V gene's germline CDR1 is MNHNS and CDR2 SASEGT. The primer mix had 60 Vbeta and 13 Jbeta primers. The protocol was immunoSEQ multiplex PCR, while the TCRdb copy is restricted to in-frame clones and leaves out a portion. Of 95,000 to 100,000 clones listed, 75% to 80% are singletons. Worth noting for this clone: The antigen is unknown.

The TCR originated in a female donor in good health and CMV-seronegative. The gene calls are TRBV6-1 and TRBJ2-3; TRBD2 matches 12 bases. The sample comprised PBMCs. The CDR3 region has the DNA TGTGCCAGCAGGGGGACTAGCGGGTACACAGATACGCAGTATTTT. It translates to CASRGTSGYTDTQYF.